Each of the 23 T cell receptor beta chains below was sequenced from the same sample in a study of cytomegalovirus exposure and HLA in healthy donors (dated by TCRdb to about 2017). Libraries came from the immunoSEQ multiplex PCR assay. For the multiplex PCR, a mixture combining 60 forward primers for TCR Vbeta segments and 13 reverse primers for TCR Jbeta segments was used. The clones in this table, taken by TCRdb from immuneACCESS, are in-frame only. Not every clone is retained; where verified, under half of the shortfall comes from an unresolved V gene, and the cause of the rest is unknown. A total of under 200,000 clones appear in this sample, roughly 87% of them only once. The ten largest clones capture 0.5% of the sample. Sequenced input: PBMCs. The receptor source for this set is a woman between 45 and 65 years old in good health and CMV-seronegative.

The chain recombines TRBV5-1 with TRBJ1-3, with TRBD1 matching 8 bases. Germline CDR1 reads SGHRS; CDR2 reads YFSETQ. The CDR3 has 18 residues. V lost 2 bases, J lost 2 bases, and 12 bases stayed unmatched. The CDR3 loop is CASSFRARTGRAGNTIYF. The CDR3 nucleotides are TGCGCCAGCAGCTTTAGGGCCCGGACAGGGAGGGCTGGAAACACCATATATTTT. Variable domain in full (rest from reference TRBV5-1 and TRBJ1-3): KAGVTQTPRYLIKTRGQQVTLSCSPISGHRSVSWYQQTPGQGLQFLFEYFSETQRNKGNFPGRFSGRQFSNSRSEMNVSTLELGDSALYLCASSFRARTGRAGNTIYFGEGSWLTVV.

The chain couples TRBV5-6 to TRBJ2-7; D ambiguous. From germline, CDR1 is SGHDT and CDR2 YYEEEE. Trimming removed 0 bases at V and 0 bases at J, with 10 bases between. This CDR3 has 15 amino acids. CDR3 in amino acids: CASSLDGASSYEQYF. The CDR3 DNA follows: TGTGCCAGCAGCTTGGACGGAGCCAGCTCCTACGAGCAGTACTTC.

V gene TRBV21-1 combines with J gene TRBJ1-2; the listed D gene, TRBD1, was not tested against the DNA. TRBV21-1 is marked as a pseudogene. This CDR3 contains 16 residues. DNA for the CDR3: TGTGCCAGCAGCAATGACAGGGGTGGTTATAACTATGGCTACACCTTC. Translating gives CASSNDRGGYNYGYTF.

The V call is TRBV29-1, the J call TRBJ2-1; a weak D match, TRBD2 (7 bases). Per the germline V gene, CDR1 is SQVTM and CDR2 is ANQGSEA. CDR3 length: 12 amino acids. Deletions cut 7 bases from V and 7 bases from J, with 14 bases between. The CDR3 here is CSGSRGPNEQFF. The CDR3 DNA is TGCAGCGGGTCGCGGGGGCCGAATGAGCAGTTCTTC.

This chain uses TRBV6-5 with TRBJ1-2; 9 nucleotides agree with TRBD1. The germline CDR1 and CDR2 sequences are MNHEY and SVGAGI. The CDR3 is 15 amino acids. Trimming cost V 0 bases and J 6 bases; bases outside gene matches: 5. Written as DNA, the CDR3 is TGTGCCAGCAGTTACTCGGGACAGGGTAATGATGGCTACACCTTC. Its protein is CASSYSGQGNDGYTF.

The V call is TRBV4-3, the J call TRBJ2-2, with 7 bases that match TRBD1. V gave up 0 bases and J gave up 7 bases; unmatched junction bases: 8. The CDR3 has 16 residues. Germline V gene sequence: CDR1 LGHNA, CDR2 YSLEER. CDR3 protein: CASSQDRTGAHGELFF. DNA of the CDR3: TGCGCCAGCAGCCAAGATCGAACAGGGGCCCACGGGGAGCTGTTTTTT.

The chain carries TRBV30 and TRBJ2-3; TRBD1 matches at 7 bases. Germline assignment: CDR1 GTSNPN and CDR2 SVGIG (reference sequence). V lost 2 bases, J lost 8 bases, and 7 bases stayed unmatched. The CDR3 extends over 13 amino acids. CDR3 loop: CAWSTTGDGTQYF. The CDR3 DNA sequence: TGTGCCTGGAGTACCACAGGGGATGGTACGCAGTATTTT.

The rearrangement joins TRBV6-1 to TRBJ2-1; tentative D call: TRBD2 (5 bases). The CDR3 contains 14 residues. Germline assignment: CDR1 MNHNS and CDR2 SASEGT. Trimming left V 10 bases short and J 5 bases short, with 18 bases between. The CDR3 region has the DNA TGTGCCACCCTGAGCGGCTATACCGACAATGAGCAGTTCTTC. This encodes CATLSGYTDNEQFF.

The chain has TRBV6-1 and TRBJ1-2, with 9 bases matching TRBD1. The germline V gene encodes CDR1 MNHNS and CDR2 SASEGT. The CDR3 loop spans 15 amino acids. V dropped 1 base and J dropped 10; count of bases not matched to a gene: 10. In DNA form, the CDR3 reads TGTGCCAGCAGTGAAGAGGACAGGGGTTTAATCGTCTACACCTTC. This translates into CASSEEDRGLIVYTF.

V and J are TRBV5-4 and TRBJ1-4; perhaps TRBD1 as D (5 bases). Germline V gene data show CDR1 as SGHNT and CDR2 as YYREEE (reference sequence). The CDR3 loop spans 13 amino acids. Trimming took off 5 bases at V and 8 bases at J, with 13 bases between the two ends. The CDR3 protein is CASSRWQGEKLFF. CDR3 bases: TGTGCCAGCAGTCGGTGGCAGGGAGAAAAACTGTTTTTT.

The V gene is TRBV5-4, the J gene TRBJ1-1; D is undetermined. This CDR3 comprises 12 residues. V was cut by 2 bases and J by 8 bases, with 10 bases left in between. Per the germline V gene, CDR1 is SGHNT and CDR2 is YYREEE (reference sequence). CDR3 bases: TGTGCCAGCAGCTTAAACGAGGCCGAAGCTTTCTTT. Its protein product is CASSLNEAEAFF.

A single count supports this clone. The CDR3 sequence is CASSEGVGTDTQYF. In DNA form, the CDR3 reads TGTGCCAGTAGTGAGGGGGTAGGGACAGATACGCAGTATTTT. The chain is built from TRBV19 and TRBJ2-3; perhaps TRBD1 as D (6 bases). This CDR3 is built from 14 residues. The germline V gene encodes CDR1 LNHDA and CDR2 SQIVND (reference sequence). V lost 5 bases to trimming and J lost 3 bases, with 12 bases between them.

This chain connects TRBV19 to TRBJ1-1, with a tentative D call TRBD1 (6 bases). The germline V gene encodes CDR1 LNHDA and CDR2 SQIVND (reference sequence). This CDR3 is built from 18 residues. Trimming shortened V by 5 bases and J by 1 base, and 23 bases separated the two germline ends. The DNA for the CDR3 is TGTGCCAGTAGTCCTAGCCGGGGACGGCCAGGGGCGAACACTGAAGCTTTCTTT. Translation gives CASSPSRGRPGANTEAFF.

V usage is TRBV5-6 and J usage is TRBJ2-3, with 12 nucleotides matching TRBD2. The germline V gene has CDR1 SGHDT and CDR2 YYEEEE. The CDR3 length is 16 residues. V lost 4 bases, J lost 0 bases, and 3 bases stayed unmatched. CDR3 region: CASSEGTSGSTDTQYF. CDR3 DNA sequence: TGTGCCAGCAGCGAAGGGACTAGCGGGAGCACAGATACGCAGTATTTT.

The chain couples TRBV9 to TRBJ2-1; 8 nucleotides agree with TRBD1. Germline-derived CDR1 and CDR2 are SGDLS and YYNGEE. With V trimmed by 4 bases and J by 2 bases, 2 bases remained unmatched. CDR3 length equals 14 residues. CDR3 bases: TGTGCCAGCAGCACACAGGGGGCCTACAATGAGCAGTTCTTC. It is translated as CASSTQGAYNEQFF.

The rearrangement joins TRBV27 to TRBJ1-2, with 9 bases matching TRBD1. With V trimmed by 4 bases and J by 3 bases, 9 bases remained unmatched. The CDR3 has 16 residues. Germline lookup yields CDR1 MNHEY and CDR2 SMNVEV (reference sequence). The CDR3: CASSSLRQGVDYGYTF. CDR3 coding DNA: TGTGCCAGCAGTTCCCTTCGACAGGGGGTAGACTATGGCTACACCTTC.

The rearrangement uses TRBV29-1 and TRBJ2-1, with 9 bases identical to TRBD2. In germline, CDR1 is SQVTM, CDR2 ANQGSEA. The V gene end was trimmed by 4 bases and the J gene end by 0 bases; junction bases not matched to a gene: 7. CDR3 length: 16 amino acids. The CDR3 region has the DNA TGCAGCGTTGGGCCTCTAGCGGGGAGCTCCTACAATGAGCAGTTCTTC. Protein product: CSVGPLAGSSYNEQFF.

This clone was observed a handful of times. The chain links TRBV11-2 to TRBJ2-5; 9 bases are a match to TRBD2. This CDR3 spans 17 amino acids. CDR1 is SGHAT and CDR2 is FQNNGV in the germline V gene. Losses at the gene ends were 2 bases for V and 4 bases for J; bases not matched to a gene: 11. The CDR3 loop is CASSLLGGRAFPETQYF. As DNA, the CDR3 is TGTGCCAGCAGCTTATTGGGCGGGAGGGCCTTCCCAGAGACCCAGTACTTC.

V usage is TRBV7-6 and J usage is TRBJ2-1; D is unresolved. The CDR3 is 13 amino acids. Deletions cut 3 bases from V and 4 bases from J, with 7 bases between. In germline, CDR1 is SGHVS, CDR2 FNYEAQ. The CDR3 loop is CASSFFPYNEQFF. CDR3 DNA: TGTGCCAGCAGCTTCTTCCCGTACAATGAGCAGTTCTTC.

V usage is TRBV27 and J usage is TRBJ1-6, with unresolved D. Germline loops: CDR1 MNHEY, CDR2 SMNVEV (reference sequence). Deletions cut 6 bases from V and 7 bases from J, with 16 bases between. This CDR3 has 15 amino acids. CDR3 sequence: CASRREQALNSPLHF. CDR3 bases: TGTGCCAGCAGACGGGAACAAGCTCTAAATTCACCCCTCCACTTT.

The chain is built from TRBV19 and TRBJ2-6; 7 bases are a match to TRBD1. CDR1 is LNHDA, CDR2 SQIVND, per germline (reference sequence). J gave up 2 bases and V 1 base, and 17 bases lay outside the gene matches. CDR3 length: 21 amino acids. CDR3 loop: CASSIGVRFLRQGPGANVLTF. In DNA form, the CDR3 reads TGTGCCAGTAGTATAGGGGTTAGGTTTCTGCGACAGGGCCCTGGGGCCAACGTCCTGACTTTC.

The rearrangement joins TRBV5-4 to TRBJ2-1, with D possibly being TRBD2 (6 bases). The CDR3 sequence is 16 residues long. Trimming stripped 3 bases from V and 5 bases from J, with 18 bases between. CDR1 and CDR2 (germline): SGHNT, YYREEE (reference sequence). The CDR3 is CASSSPWRESNNEQFF. The CDR3 region has the DNA TGTGCCAGCAGCTCTCCGTGGAGGGAATCGAACAATGAGCAGTTCTTC.

This chain connects TRBV2 to TRBJ1-5, with a tentative D call TRBD1 (6 bases). This CDR3 region has 15 residues. The V gene lost 4 bases and the J gene lost 6 bases, with 16 bases spanning the gap. The germline V gene encodes CDR1 SNHLY and CDR2 FYNNEI. The CDR3: CASSAQQGSVQPQHF. The CDR3 DNA reads TGTGCCAGCAGTGCCCAACAGGGATCGGTTCAGCCCCAGCATTTT.